The entry below describes one T cell receptor beta chain. Its antigen is unknown. The data were obtained in a study of blood T cells in healthy people across ages. General study results and limits: PBMCs that were unsorted prevented a conclusive naive versus antigen-experienced comparison. CMV infection status of these donors was not known.

Primed by a sample-barcoded 5' primer and a J-beta primer mix, a second PCR proceeded for 7 to 11 cycles. TCRdb reprocessed the 5' RACE reads via MiXCR and lists one record per CDR3 protein. The table has hundreds of thousands of distinct CDR3 sequences, 25% seen once. This sample also belongs to another study, concerning T cells of mothers and their children. That study adds: A few healthy Caucasian mothers and their six children were the donors.

The source material was blood. The sequence was collected from a boy aged 5-17 years in good health.

The CDR3 DNA follows: TGTGCCAGCAGCTTACCCCTATCTAACTATGGCTACACCTTC. This translates into CASSLPLSNYGYTF. This chain uses TRBV7-9 with TRBJ1-2, with D uncertain. CDR3 length equals 14 residues. The germline V and J ends were trimmed by 2 bases and 0 bases, with 7 bases remaining between them. Germline CDR1 reads SEHNR; CDR2 reads FQNEAQ (reference sequence).